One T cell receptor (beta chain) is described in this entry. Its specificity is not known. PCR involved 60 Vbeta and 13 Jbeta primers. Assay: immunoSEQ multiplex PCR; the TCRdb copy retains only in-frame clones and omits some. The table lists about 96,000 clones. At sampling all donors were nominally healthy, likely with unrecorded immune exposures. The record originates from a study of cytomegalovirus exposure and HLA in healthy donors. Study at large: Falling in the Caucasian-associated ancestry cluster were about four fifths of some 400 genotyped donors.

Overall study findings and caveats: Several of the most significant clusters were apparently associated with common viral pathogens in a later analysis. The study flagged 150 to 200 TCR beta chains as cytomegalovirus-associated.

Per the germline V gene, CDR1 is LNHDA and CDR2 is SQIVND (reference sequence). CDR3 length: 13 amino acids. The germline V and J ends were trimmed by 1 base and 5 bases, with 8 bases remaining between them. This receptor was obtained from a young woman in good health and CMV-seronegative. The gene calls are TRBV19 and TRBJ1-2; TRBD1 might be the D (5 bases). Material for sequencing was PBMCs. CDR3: CASSIGQLYGYTF. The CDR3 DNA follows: TGTGCCAGTAGTATAGGACAGCTATATGGCTACACCTTC.